The clone carrying this T cell receptor (beta chain) was observed at least ten times. Its antigen is not identified. Unique molecular identifiers were incorporated when the TCRbeta library was constructed. TCRdb re-derived calls from the PCR reads in MiXCR, one entry per CDR3 protein. The sample lists roughly 670,000 distinct CDR3 sequences; about 12% were seen once. The record originates from a study of T-cell reconstitution after alpha-beta-depleted transplantation in children. Study-level results: Approximately two months post-transplant, alpha-beta T cells reportedly originated from several hundred expanded graft clones. Counts and diversity of T cells one year after transplant came mostly from newly produced T cells.

The CDR3 is 11 amino acids. The ends were cut back, 8 bases at V and 6 bases at J, with 13 bases in the middle. CDR1 is SQVTM, CDR2 ANQGSEA, per germline. The sequence came from a girl aged 2 to 9 with congenital amegakaryocytic thrombocytopenia, due to receive a stem cell transplant. The chain is built from TRBV29-1 and TRBJ1-1; D gene ambiguous. The source was PBMCs, collected before TCRalphabeta/CD19-depleted stem cell transplant. The CDR3 region is CSSRIGAEAFF. As DNA, the CDR3 is TGCAGCTCCCGGATAGGCGCTGAAGCTTTCTTT.